This TCR beta chain was recorded in a study of T cells after yellow fever vaccination. For the study at large: The SMART-Seq v4 Ultra Low Input method served to prepare the low-cell-number fractions.

This clonotype was observed a handful of times. TCRdb ran MiXCR on the 5' RACE reads and lists one entry per CDR3 protein. The sample consists of 120,000 or so distinct CDR3 sequences, approximately 14% of them appearing once. The CDR3 runs to 15 residues. Germline loops: CDR1 MNHEY, CDR2 SVGAGI. The V and J ends lost 5 bases and 4 bases respectively, with 15 bases between them. This clonotype was obtained from a man aged 18 to 29 who received the YFV17D yellow fever vaccine. The sample here was CD8+ T cells sorted from PBMCs, taken 5 days after the yellow fever booster vaccination. The chain links TRBV6-5 to TRBJ2-1; D gene uncertain. CDR3 residues: CASSPRFLWYNEQFF. The CDR3 DNA reads as TGTGCCAGCAGTCCTAGGTTTCTCTGGTACAATGAGCAGTTCTTC.